One and the same sample provided the 11 T cell receptor beta chains below, sequenced in a study of blood T cell repertoires in COVID-19. Method: immunoSEQ multiplex PCR; TCRdb's copy keeps in-frame clones and lacks some. The sample records about 44,000 clones, roughly nine tenths being singletons. Sequenced input: peripheral blood. The receptors derive from a man aged 70 or older with active COVID-19.

The chain carries TRBV6-5 and TRBJ1-6; 10 bases agree with TRBD1. In germline, CDR1 is MNHEY, CDR2 SVGAGI. The CDR3 extends over 15 amino acids. Trimming removed 0 bases from V and 12 bases from J; junction bases left unmatched: 5. DNA for the CDR3: TGTGCCAGCAGTTACTCTACCGGGACAGGGGTACCCCTCCACTTT. Amino acid sequence: CASSYSTGTGVPLHF.

The chain carries TRBV6-6 and TRBJ1-5; D may be TRBD1 (5 bases). The germline V gene encodes CDR1 MNHNY and CDR2 SVGAGI (reference sequence). V shed 2 bases and J shed 7 bases, with 12 bases lying between them. There are 14 residues in the CDR3. CDR3 DNA: TGTGCCAGCAGTTACGCTACTCGGGGGCAGCCCCAGCATTTT. Translation gives CASSYATRGQPQHF.

This clone was seen a single time. The genes are TRBV4-3 and TRBJ1-1; no firm D call. Germline V lookup: CDR1 LGHNA, CDR2 YSLEER. CDR3 size: 18 residues. V lost 3 bases and J 1 base, leaving 21 bases between the germline ends. This chain's CDR3 is CASSHLGGFGGGNTEAFF. CDR3 DNA: TGCGCCAGCAGCCACCTGGGAGGTTTTGGAGGCGGGAACACTGAAGCTTTCTTT.

The chain uses TRBV4-1 and TRBJ1-3; D unresolved. There are 15 residues in the CDR3. The germline gives CDR1 MGHRA, CDR2 YSYEKL. The ends were cut back, 1 base at V and 0 bases at J, with 7 bases in the middle. CDR3 amino acids: CASSQVFVSGNTIYF. CDR3 in DNA: TGCGCCAGCAGCCAAGTTTTCGTCTCTGGAAACACCATATATTTT.

J is TRBJ1-2 and V is TRBV27, with TRBD1 matching over 7 bases. This CDR3 contains 14 residues. CDR1 is MNHEY and CDR2 is SMNVEV in the germline V gene (reference sequence). Losses at the gene ends were 2 bases for V and 4 bases for J; bases not matched to a gene: 4. The DNA for the CDR3 is TGTGCCAGCAGTTTAAAGGGGGCGGGCTATGGCTACACCTTC. Translation: CASSLKGAGYGYTF.

V usage is TRBV6-4 and J usage is TRBJ2-1; D possibly corresponds to TRBD2 (6 bases). This CDR3 spans 16 amino acids. Germline CDR1 and CDR2: MRHNA and SNTAGT. V lost 4 bases and J 10 bases, leaving 23 bases between the germline ends. Here the CDR3 reads CASSASGGKTIGEQFF. DNA of the CDR3: TGTGCCAGCAGTGCAAGCGGCGGGAAAACAATTGGGGAGCAGTTCTTC.

This clone has more than one count but fewer than ten. The V call is TRBV6-2 or TRBV6-3, the J call TRBJ1-5, with TRBD1 matching over 9 bases. CDR3 size: 15 residues. Germline V gives CDR1 MNHEY, CDR2 SVGEGT. With 5 bases clipped from V and 5 bases from J, the junction kept 7 bases outside the gene matches. The CDR3 sequence is CASSTETGGYQPQHF. DNA of the CDR3: TGTGCCAGCAGTACTGAGACAGGGGGGTATCAGCCCCAGCATTTT.

CDR3: CASSRQGGRETQYF. The CDR3, as DNA: TGTGCCAGCAGCCGACAGGGGGGGAGAGAGACCCAGTACTTC. The rearrangement joins TRBV6-5 to TRBJ2-5, with 9 bases identical to TRBD1. The CDR3 loop spans 14 amino acids. Per the germline V gene, CDR1 is MNHEY and CDR2 is SVGAGI. The junction had 6 bases not matched to a gene; V was cut back by 6 bases and J by 4 bases.

The V gene is TRBV28, the J gene TRBJ1-2; D may be TRBD1 (6 bases). The CDR3 covers 15 residues. CDR1 is MDHEN, CDR2 SYDVKM, per germline. V lost 6 bases and J lost 2, with 16 bases in between. The CDR3 coding sequence is TGTGCCAGCAGCCAAACAGGGAAGAAAAACTATGGCTACACCTTC. Protein product: CASSQTGKKNYGYTF.

The chain joins TRBV3-1 (or the pseudogene TRBV3-2) to TRBJ2-3; D not resolved. This CDR3 region has 15 residues. Germline V CDR1 and CDR2: LGHDT, YNNKEL (reference sequence). The germline V and J ends were trimmed by 4 bases and 0 bases, with 11 bases remaining between them. In nucleotides, the CDR3 is TGTGCCAGCAGCCCCTACCAGGATAGCACAGATACGCAGTATTTT. Amino acid sequence: CASSPYQDSTDTQYF.

CDR3 loop: CASSSGTGFTDTQYF. CDR3 coding DNA: TGTGCCAGCAGCTCCGGGACAGGCTTCACAGATACGCAGTATTTT. The chain uses TRBV7-2 and TRBJ2-3; TRBD1 aligns across 8 bases. V trimming: 4 bases; J trimming: 2 bases; junction bases outside the gene matches: 5. Germline V gene data show CDR1 as SGHTA and CDR2 as FQGNSA. This CDR3 spans 15 amino acids.